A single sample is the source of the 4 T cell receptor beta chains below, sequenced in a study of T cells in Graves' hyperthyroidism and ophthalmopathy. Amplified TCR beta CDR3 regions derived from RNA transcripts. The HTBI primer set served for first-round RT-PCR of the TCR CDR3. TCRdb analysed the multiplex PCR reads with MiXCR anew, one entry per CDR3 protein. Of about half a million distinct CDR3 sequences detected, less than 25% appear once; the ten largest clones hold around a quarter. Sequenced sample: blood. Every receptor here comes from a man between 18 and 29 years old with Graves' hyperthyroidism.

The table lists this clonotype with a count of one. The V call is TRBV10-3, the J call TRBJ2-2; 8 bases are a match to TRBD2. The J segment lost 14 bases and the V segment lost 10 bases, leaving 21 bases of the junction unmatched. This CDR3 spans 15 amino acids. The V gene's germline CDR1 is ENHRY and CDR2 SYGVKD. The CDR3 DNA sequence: TGTGCCACAAGGGTGGCGGGAGGAGACTCAGGGAGCCTGTTTTTT. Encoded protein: CATRVAGGDSGSLFF.

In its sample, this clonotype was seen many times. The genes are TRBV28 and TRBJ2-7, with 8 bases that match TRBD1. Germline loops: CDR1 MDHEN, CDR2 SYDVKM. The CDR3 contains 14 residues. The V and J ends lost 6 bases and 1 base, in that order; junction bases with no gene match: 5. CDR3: CASRDRGRSYEQYF. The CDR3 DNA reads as TGTGCCAGCAGAGACAGGGGTCGTTCCTACGAGCAGTACTTC. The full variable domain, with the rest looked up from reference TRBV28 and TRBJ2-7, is DVKVTQSSRYLVKRTGEKVFLECVQDMDHENMFWYRQDPGLGLRLIYFSYDVKMKEKGDIPEGYSVSREKKERFSLILESASTNQTSMYLCASRDRGRSYEQYFGPGTRLTVT.

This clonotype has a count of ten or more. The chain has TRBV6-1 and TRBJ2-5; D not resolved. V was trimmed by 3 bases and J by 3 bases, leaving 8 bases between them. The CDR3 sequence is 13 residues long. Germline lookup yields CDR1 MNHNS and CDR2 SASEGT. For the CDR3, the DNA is TGTGCCAGCAGTGATGCGGCAGAAGAGACCCAGTACTTC. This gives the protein CASSDAAEETQYF.

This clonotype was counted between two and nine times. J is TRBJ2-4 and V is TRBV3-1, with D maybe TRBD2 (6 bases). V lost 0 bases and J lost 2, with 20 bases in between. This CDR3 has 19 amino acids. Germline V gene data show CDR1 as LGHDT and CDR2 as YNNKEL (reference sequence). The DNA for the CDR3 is TGTGCCAGCAGCCAAGAATGGGCGGGGAGACGAGTTCCCAAAAACATTCAGTACTTC. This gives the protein CASSQEWAGRRVPKNIQYF. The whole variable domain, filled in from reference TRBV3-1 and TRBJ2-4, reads DTAVSQTPKYLVTQMGNDKSIKCEQNLGHDTMYWYKQDSKKFLKIMFSYNNKELIINETVPNRFSPKSPDKAHLNLHINSLELGDSAVYFCASSQEWAGRRVPKNIQYFGAGTRLSVL.